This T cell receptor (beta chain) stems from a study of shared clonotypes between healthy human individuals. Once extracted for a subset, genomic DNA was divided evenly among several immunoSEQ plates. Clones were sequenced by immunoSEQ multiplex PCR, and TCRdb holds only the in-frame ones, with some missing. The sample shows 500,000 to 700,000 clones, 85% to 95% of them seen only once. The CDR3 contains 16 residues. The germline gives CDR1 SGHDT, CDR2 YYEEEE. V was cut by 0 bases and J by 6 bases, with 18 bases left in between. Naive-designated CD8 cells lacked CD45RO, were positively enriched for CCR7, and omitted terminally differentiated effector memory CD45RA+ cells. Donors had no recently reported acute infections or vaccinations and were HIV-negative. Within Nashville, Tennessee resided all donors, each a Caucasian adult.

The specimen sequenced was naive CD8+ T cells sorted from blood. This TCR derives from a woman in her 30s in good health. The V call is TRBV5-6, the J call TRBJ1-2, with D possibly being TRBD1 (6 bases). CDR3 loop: CASSLEEGLNRDGYTF. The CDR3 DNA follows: TGTGCCAGCAGCTTGGAAGAAGGATTAAACAGGGATGGCTACACCTTC.